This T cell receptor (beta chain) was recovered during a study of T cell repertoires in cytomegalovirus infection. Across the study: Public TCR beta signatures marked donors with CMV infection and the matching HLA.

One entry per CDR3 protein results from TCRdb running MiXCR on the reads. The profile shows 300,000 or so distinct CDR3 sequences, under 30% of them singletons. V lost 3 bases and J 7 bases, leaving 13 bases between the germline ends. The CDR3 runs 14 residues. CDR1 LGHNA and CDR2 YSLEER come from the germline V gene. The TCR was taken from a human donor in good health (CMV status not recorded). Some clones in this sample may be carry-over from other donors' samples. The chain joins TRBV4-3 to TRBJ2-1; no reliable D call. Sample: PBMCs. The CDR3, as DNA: TGCGCCAGCAGCCAGGACCTGTTACAGAATGAGCAGTTCTTC. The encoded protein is CASSQDLLQNEQFF.